The 26 T cell receptor beta chains below come from one sample, sequenced in a study of blood T cell repertoires in COVID-19. Profiling relied on immunoSEQ multiplex PCR, and the TCRdb table lists in-frame clones only, not all of them. Among approximately 440,000 clones listed, roughly 88% were seen once. Specimen: PBMCs or T cells enriched from blood (not recorded which). These receptors were collected from a man younger than 35 who had recovered from COVID-19.

V and J are TRBV10-3 and TRBJ1-2; 8 nucleotides line up with TRBD1. This CDR3 has 15 amino acids. The V segment lost 4 bases and the J segment 3 bases; nucleotides outside the gene matches: 7. Germline-derived CDR1 and CDR2 are ENHRY and SYGVKD. CDR3 sequence: CAISGGQGRDYGYTF. The CDR3 nucleotides are TGTGCCATCAGTGGAGGACAGGGACGTGACTATGGCTACACCTTC.

The chain recombines TRBV5-5 with TRBJ1-1, with D possibly TRBD1 on 5 matching bases. Germline V gives CDR1 SGHKS, CDR2 YYEKEE (reference sequence). V lost 3 bases and J 0 bases, leaving 9 bases between the germline ends. CDR3 length: 14 residues. In DNA form, the CDR3 reads TGTGCCAGCAGCTCGCAGACAGTGAACACTGAAGCTTTCTTT. Its protein product is CASSSQTVNTEAFF.

This clone was recorded once. This chain uses TRBV30 with TRBJ2-2; 7 bases map to TRBD2. The CDR3 covers 15 residues. V lost 5 bases to trimming and J lost 1 base; unmatched junction nucleotides: 7. In germline, CDR1 is GTSNPN, CDR2 SVGIG (reference sequence). This chain's CDR3 is CAWGAGTMNTGELFF. CDR3 bases: TGTGCCTGGGGTGCCGGGACTATGAACACCGGGGAGCTGTTTTTT.

This clone appeared a few times. The chain is built from TRBV4-1 and TRBJ2-1; 9 bases line up with TRBD2. Germline-derived CDR1 and CDR2 are MGHRA and YSYEKL. V gave up 4 bases and J gave up 2 bases; unmatched junction bases: 3. CDR3 length: 15 amino acids. The DNA of the CDR3 is TGCGCCAGCAGCCCGCGGGAGGGCCCCTACAATGAGCAGTTCTTC. It encodes CASSPREGPYNEQFF.

The chain is built from TRBV9 and TRBJ1-1, with 9 positions matching TRBD1. V dropped 4 bases and J dropped 6; count of bases not matched to a gene: 13. Germline CDR1 and CDR2: SGDLS and YYNGEE. The CDR3 length is 16 residues. DNA for the CDR3: TGTGCCAGCAGCCCCGGCGGGACAGGGTTCAAGGCTGAAGCTTTCTTT. Residues: CASSPGGTGFKAEAFF.

The chain uses TRBV2 and TRBJ2-1; 7 bases are shared with TRBD2. The CDR3 length is 14 residues. Germline V lookup: CDR1 SNHLY, CDR2 FYNNEI. Trimming cost V 7 bases and J 8 bases; bases outside gene matches: 11. The CDR3 coding sequence is TGTGCCAGCAAACGGGAGGCCAGTATAGATGAGCAGTTCTTC. As protein: CASKREASIDEQFF.

The CDR3 sequence is CASSLGFSSYNEQFF. Written as DNA, the CDR3 is TGTGCCAGCAGCTTGGGATTCAGCTCCTACAATGAGCAGTTCTTC. The V gene is TRBV5-4, the J gene TRBJ2-1; D is undetermined. Per the germline V gene, CDR1 is SGHNT and CDR2 is YYREEE (reference sequence). The CDR3 spans 15 residues. The ends were cut back, 0 bases at V and 0 bases at J, with 7 bases in the middle.

The rearrangement uses TRBV15 and TRBJ2-7, with a possible D match to TRBD2 (5 bases). V lost 5 bases, J lost 2 bases, and 19 bases lay in between. The CDR3 has 16 residues. The germline gives CDR1 LNHNV, CDR2 YYDKDF (reference sequence). The CDR3 DNA reads as TGTGCCACCAGCTCCCCGGCTGCGGGCAATACCTACGAGCAGTACTTC. This encodes CATSSPAAGNTYEQYF.

The chain couples TRBV15 to TRBJ2-2; 9 positions agree with TRBD2. V was clipped by 5 bases and J by 0 bases; unmatched bases: 13. The germline V gene has CDR1 LNHNV and CDR2 YYDKDF (reference sequence). The CDR3 has 19 residues. CDR3 region: CATSLSRLAGAANTGELFF. The DNA of the CDR3 is TGTGCCACCAGCCTCAGCCGTTTAGCGGGGGCCGCGAACACCGGGGAGCTGTTTTTT.

The V and J genes are TRBV23-1 and TRBJ2-4, with 7 bases fitting TRBD2. TRBV23-1 is designated an ORF whose function remains uncertain. The junction had 2 bases not matched to a gene; V was cut back by 3 bases and J by 3 bases. This CDR3 has 14 residues. DNA for the CDR3: TGCGCCAGCAGTCATGGGGGGGTCAAAAACATTCAGTACTTC. Protein sequence: CASSHGGVKNIQYF.

The chain has TRBV5-1 and TRBJ2-7, with D maybe TRBD2 (5 bases). Between the trimmed V and J ends, which lost 5 bases and 0 bases, there was a span of 12 bases. This CDR3 is 14 amino acids long. Germline CDR1 and CDR2: SGHRS and YFSETQ. DNA of the CDR3: TGCGCCAGCAGAGATGACTATTTCTCCTACGAGCAGTACTTC. Protein product: CASRDDYFSYEQYF. The full variable domain, rest sourced from reference TRBV5-1 and TRBJ2-7, is KAGVTQTPRYLIKTRGQQVTLSCSPISGHRSVSWYQQTPGQGLQFLFEYFSETQRNKGNFPGRFSGRQFSNSRSEMNVSTLELGDSALYLCASRDDYFSYEQYFGPGTRLTVT.

This chain connects TRBV28 to TRBJ1-5, with D perhaps TRBD1 (5 bases). The CDR3 contains 13 residues. Germline loops: CDR1 MDHEN, CDR2 SYDVKM. Trimming removed 7 bases from V and 4 bases from J, with 11 bases in between. CDR3: CASMGLVNQPQHF. In nucleotides, the CDR3 is TGTGCCAGCATGGGGCTGGTAAATCAGCCCCAGCATTTT.

V and J are TRBV5-4 and TRBJ2-3; 8 nucleotides agree with TRBD2. V lost 2 bases and J lost 5; bases outside the gene matches: 4. Per germline, CDR1 SGHNT and CDR2 YYREEE (reference sequence). This CDR3 is 14 amino acids long. The CDR3 DNA follows: TGTGCCAGCAGCTTCGGGGGGGGCAAAGATACGCAGTATTTT. Amino acid sequence: CASSFGGGKDTQYF.

V gene TRBV24-1 combines with J gene TRBJ1-5; 10 bases map to TRBD1. The CDR3 has 15 residues. Per the germline V gene, CDR1 is KGHDR and CDR2 is SFDVKD. V trimming: 4 bases; J trimming: 7 bases; junction bases outside the gene matches: 6. The CDR3 nucleotides are TGTGCCACCAGTGACCCGGGACAGGGGAACCAGCCCCAGCATTTT. Translation: CATSDPGQGNQPQHF.

This clone was seen a single time. The chain is built from TRBV24-1 and TRBJ2-1, with D possibly being TRBD2 (5 bases). CDR3 length: 12 amino acids. The germline gives CDR1 KGHDR, CDR2 SFDVKD. Trimming took off 8 bases at V and 8 bases at J, with 12 bases between the two ends. In DNA, the CDR3 is TGTGCCACCAAAGAACTAGACCATGAGCAGTTCTTC. Translating gives CATKELDHEQFF.

The V and J genes are TRBV6-5 and TRBJ1-2; no clear D gene. Looked up from germline, CDR1 is MNHEY and CDR2 is SVGAGI. Trimming took 6 bases from V and 6 from J, leaving 14 bases between them. This CDR3 region has 13 residues. For the CDR3, the DNA is TGTGCCAGCAGCATAAGCGGGGTCGATGGCTACACCTTC. Translated: CASSISGVDGYTF.

CDR3 sequence reads: CASSFFLNYGYTF. CDR3 sequence (DNA): TGCGCCAGCAGCTTTTTCCTAAACTATGGCTACACCTTC. The genes are TRBV5-1 and TRBJ1-2; D not resolved. In germline, CDR1 is SGHRS, CDR2 YFSETQ. V dropped 2 bases and J dropped 2 bases, with 7 bases sitting between them. The CDR3 runs 13 residues.

This clone was seen once. The chain uses TRBV19 and TRBJ1-1; TRBD1 agrees at 8 bases. With V trimmed by 4 bases and J by 5 bases, 6 bases remained unmatched. CDR3 length: 14 amino acids. In germline, CDR1 is LNHDA, CDR2 SQIVND (reference sequence). In nucleotides, the CDR3 is TGTGCCAGTAGTACCGACAGGGGTTGGACTGAAGCTTTCTTT. As protein: CASSTDRGWTEAFF.

This clone was seen just once. This chain connects TRBV7-9 to TRBJ2-5; 8 nucleotides line up with TRBD1. This CDR3 comprises 15 residues. CDR1 and CDR2 (germline): SEHNR, FQNEAQ (reference sequence). Losses at the gene ends were 3 bases for V and 2 bases for J; bases not matched to a gene: 5. The CDR3 is CASSFDRGTQETQYF. In DNA, the CDR3 is TGTGCCAGCAGCTTTGACAGGGGAACTCAAGAGACCCAGTACTTC.

The sample holds a few counts of this clone. The rearrangement links TRBV7-9 to TRBJ2-3; 11 bases line up with TRBD2. CDR1 is SEHNR, CDR2 FQNEAQ, per germline (reference sequence). CDR3 length: 15 residues. Trimming cost V 5 bases and J 2 bases; bases outside gene matches: 3. The CDR3 nucleotides read TGTGCCAGCAGCCAGACTAGCGGGAACACAGATACGCAGTATTTT. Translated, it gives CASSQTSGNTDTQYF.

The V and J genes are TRBV15 and TRBJ1-5, with a weak D call TRBD1 (6 bases). Germline CDR1 LNHNV, CDR2 YYDKDF (reference sequence). The CDR3 has 14 residues. Trimming took off 7 bases at V and 3 bases at J, with 13 bases between the two ends. The CDR3 is CATNTGRSNQPQHF. The DNA of the CDR3 is TGTGCCACCAATACAGGGCGCTCCAATCAGCCCCAGCATTTT.

The chain is built from TRBV7-6 and TRBJ2-1; tentatively, D is TRBD2 (5 bases). Trimming removed 1 base at V and 6 bases at J, with 10 bases between. CDR3 size: 14 residues. In germline, CDR1 is SGHVS, CDR2 FNYEAQ. The CDR3 nucleotides read TGTGCCAGCAGCTTAGGTGGGAGACGCAATGAGCAGTTCTTC. Amino acid sequence: CASSLGGRRNEQFF. Full variable domain (remainder filled in from reference TRBV7-6 and TRBJ2-1): GAGVSQSPRYKVTKRGQDVALRCDPISGHVSLYWYRQALGQGPEFLTYFNYEAQQDKSGLPNDRFSAERPEGSISTLTIQRTEQRDSAMYRCASSLGGRRNEQFFGPGTRLTVL.

This chain connects TRBV11-3 to TRBJ2-3; possibly TRBD1 for D (6 bases). Germline loops: CDR1 SGHNT, CDR2 YENEEA. The CDR3 loop spans 16 amino acids. Trimming took 0 bases from V and 0 from J, leaving 10 bases between them. The CDR3 loop is CASSLEWTESTDTQYF. CDR3 nucleotide sequence: TGTGCCAGCAGCTTAGAGTGGACAGAGAGCACAGATACGCAGTATTTT.

CDR3 DNA: TGCGCCAGCAGGGGCGCAGGGGGCAACGCTGAAGCTTTCTTT. Translation gives CASRGAGGNAEAFF. This chain links TRBV5-1 with TRBJ1-1, with 8 bases that match TRBD1. V gave up 5 bases and J gave up 6 bases; unmatched junction bases: 9. Germline CDR1 and CDR2: SGHRS and YFSETQ. This CDR3 has 14 residues.

This clone was counted a few times. V gene TRBV6-5 combines with J gene TRBJ2-7; TRBD2 matches at 12 bases. CDR1 and CDR2 from the germline V gene are MNHEY and SVGAGI. The CDR3 sequence is 15 residues long. J was trimmed by 3 bases and V by 6 bases; bases with no gene match: 6. CDR3 DNA: TGTGCCAGCAGGCTAGCGGGAGGGCCTGACTACGAGCAGTACTTC. Translating it yields CASRLAGGPDYEQYF.

This clone was observed a few times. V gene TRBV7-3 combines with J gene TRBJ2-7, with D perhaps TRBD2 (6 bases). Looked up from germline, CDR1 is SGHTA and CDR2 is FQGTGA. The CDR3 runs 13 residues. The germline V and J ends were trimmed by 7 bases and 5 bases, with 15 bases remaining between them. CDR3 DNA sequence: TGTGCCAGCACCCGGACGGGGAGGCACGAGCAGTACTTC. This sequence encodes CASTRTGRHEQYF.